A single TCR beta chain is shown here with its context. Enrollment of patients from Seattle took place during active infection, with longitudinal follow-up. How the authors handled the data: It was from reference gene primer amplification that nucleated cell counts were estimated. The repertoire was sequenced with immunoSEQ multiplex PCR; TCRdb's copy has only in-frame clones and lacks some. The DNA gave D and trimming, while V, J and clone size come from that table. The data contain roughly 200,000 clones, approximately 88% of them singletons. The data originate from a study of blood T cell repertoires in COVID-19. As for the study in general: Specimens from acute and convalescent COVID-19 originated in the United States, Italy and Spain.

V shed 3 bases and J shed 1 base, with 12 bases lying between them. This CDR3 contains 14 residues. Germline-derived CDR1 and CDR2 are GTSNPN and SVGIG (reference sequence). The genes are TRBV30 and TRBJ2-5; D may be TRBD1 (6 bases). This clonotype was sampled from a woman between 40 and 55 years old with COVID-19, enrolled during active disease. Input material: peripheral blood. This chain's CDR3 is CAWRLLQGQETQYF. The CDR3 DNA reads as TGTGCCTGGAGGTTACTACAGGGCCAAGAGACCCAGTACTTC.